This paragraph covers one T cell receptor beta chain sequence. Antigen unknown. The CDR3 is 12 residues long. Germline CDR1 SGHRS, CDR2 YFSETQ. Between the trimmed V and J ends, which lost 1 base and 8 bases, there was a span of 9 bases. Tagging with unique molecular identifiers was a feature of the TCR beta cDNA libraries. It was from roughly 0.93 to 9.6 million T cells that some 460,000 cDNA molecules came. TCRdb re-called the PCR reads with MiXCR, one entry per CDR3 protein. Of approximately 730,000 distinct CDR3 sequences listed, 25% to 30% are singletons. The sample belongs to a study of post-analysis software for immune sequencing data. As for the study in general: Included courses were relapsing-remitting and secondary progressive multiple sclerosis; progressive-relapsing multiple sclerosis was also included.

Study-wide results and caveats: Roughly 5 TRBV segments, TRBV5-6, TRBV5-1 and TRBV20-1 among them, were found more frequent in patients than controls. Samples prepared in the same batch strongly co-clustered by F measure. There was significantly lower normalized Chao1 diversity in multiple sclerosis patients than in controls.

The chain employs TRBV5-1 and TRBJ1-2; perhaps TRBD1 as D (5 bases). The sample comprised blood. This TCR derives from a girl under 18 with multiple sclerosis. The chain's CDR3 is CASSLMGDGYTF. CDR3 bases: TGCGCCAGCAGCTTGATGGGGGACGGCTACACCTTC.